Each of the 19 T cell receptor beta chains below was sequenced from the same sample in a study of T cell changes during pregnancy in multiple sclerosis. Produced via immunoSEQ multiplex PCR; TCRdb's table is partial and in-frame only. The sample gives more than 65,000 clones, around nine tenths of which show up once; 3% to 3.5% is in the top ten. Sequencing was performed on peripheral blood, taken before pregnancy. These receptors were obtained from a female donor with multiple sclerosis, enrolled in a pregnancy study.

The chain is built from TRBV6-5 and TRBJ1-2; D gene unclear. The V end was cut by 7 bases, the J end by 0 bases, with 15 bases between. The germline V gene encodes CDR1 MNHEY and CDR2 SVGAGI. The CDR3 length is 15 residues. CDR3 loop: CASTVNLLANYGYTF. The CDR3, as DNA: TGTGCCAGCACCGTAAACCTGTTAGCTAACTATGGCTACACCTTC.

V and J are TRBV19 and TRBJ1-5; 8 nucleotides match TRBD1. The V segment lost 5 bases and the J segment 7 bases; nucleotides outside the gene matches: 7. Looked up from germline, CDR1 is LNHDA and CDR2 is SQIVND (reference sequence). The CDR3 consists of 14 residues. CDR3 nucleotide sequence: TGTGCCAGTAGTTCTGGACAGGGTGTGCAGCCCCAGCATTTT. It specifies CASSSGQGVQPQHF. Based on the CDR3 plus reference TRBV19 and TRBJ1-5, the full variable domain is DGGITQSPKYLFRKEGQNVTLSCEQNLNHDAMYWYRQDPGQGLRLIYYSQIVNDFQKGDIAEGYSVSREKKESFPLTVTSAQKNPTAFYLCASSSGQGVQPQHFGDGTRLSIL.

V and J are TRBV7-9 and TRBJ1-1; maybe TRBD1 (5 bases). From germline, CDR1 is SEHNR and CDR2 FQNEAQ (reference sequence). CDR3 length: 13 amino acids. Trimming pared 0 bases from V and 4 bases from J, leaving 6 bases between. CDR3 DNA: TGTGCCAGCAGCTTAGCAGGGGCCACTGAAGCTTTCTTT. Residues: CASSLAGATEAFF.

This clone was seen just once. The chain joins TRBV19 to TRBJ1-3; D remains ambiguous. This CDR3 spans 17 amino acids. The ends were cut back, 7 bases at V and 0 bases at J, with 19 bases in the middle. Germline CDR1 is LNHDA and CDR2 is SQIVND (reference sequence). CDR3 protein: CASTGLAWLNSGNTIYF. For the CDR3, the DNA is TGTGCCAGTACCGGGTTGGCTTGGTTAAACTCTGGAAACACCATATATTTT.

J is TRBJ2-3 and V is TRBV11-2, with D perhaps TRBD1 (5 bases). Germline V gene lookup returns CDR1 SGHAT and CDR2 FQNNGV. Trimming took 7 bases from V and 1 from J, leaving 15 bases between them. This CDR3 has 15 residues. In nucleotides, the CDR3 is TGTGCCAGCAAGACTGTAACAGGACGCACAGATACGCAGTATTTT. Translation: CASKTVTGRTDTQYF.

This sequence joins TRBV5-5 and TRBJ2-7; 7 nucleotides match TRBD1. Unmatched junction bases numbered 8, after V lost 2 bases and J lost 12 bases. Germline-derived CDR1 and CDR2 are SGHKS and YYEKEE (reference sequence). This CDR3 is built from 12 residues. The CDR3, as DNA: TGTGCCAGCAGCTTTGGGACAGCGGACCGGTACTTC. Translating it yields CASSFGTADRYF.

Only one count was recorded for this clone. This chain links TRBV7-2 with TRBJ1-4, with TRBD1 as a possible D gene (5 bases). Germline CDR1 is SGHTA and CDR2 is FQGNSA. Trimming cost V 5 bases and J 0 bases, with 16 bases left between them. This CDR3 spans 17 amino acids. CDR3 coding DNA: TGTGCCAGCAGCCTTGTGGGGGGGGGTCCAACTAATGAAAAACTGTTTTTT. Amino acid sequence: CASSLVGGGPTNEKLFF.

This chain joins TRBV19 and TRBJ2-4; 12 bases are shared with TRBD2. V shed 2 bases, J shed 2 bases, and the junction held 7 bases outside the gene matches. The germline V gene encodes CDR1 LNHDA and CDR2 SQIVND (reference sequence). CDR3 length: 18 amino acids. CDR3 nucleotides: TGTGCCAGTAGTATACCTATCGGACTAGCGGGATCCAAAAACATTCAGTACTTC. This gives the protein CASSIPIGLAGSKNIQYF.

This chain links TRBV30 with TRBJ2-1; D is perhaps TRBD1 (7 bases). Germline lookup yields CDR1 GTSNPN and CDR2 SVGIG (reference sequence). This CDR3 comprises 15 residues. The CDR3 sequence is CSLEGGGGAYNEQFF. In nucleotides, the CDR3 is TGTTCGCTGGAGGGTGGAGGGGGCGCCTACAATGAGCAGTTCTTC.

In DNA form, the CDR3 reads TGTGCCAGCAGTAGGGACAGGGGGACCGGGGAGCTGTTTTTT. It specifies CASSRDRGTGELFF. This sequence joins TRBV27 and TRBJ2-2; 11 bases fit TRBD1. V gave up 5 bases and J gave up 5 bases; unmatched junction bases: 1. Germline-derived CDR1 and CDR2 are MNHEY and SMNVEV (reference sequence). CDR3 size: 14 residues.

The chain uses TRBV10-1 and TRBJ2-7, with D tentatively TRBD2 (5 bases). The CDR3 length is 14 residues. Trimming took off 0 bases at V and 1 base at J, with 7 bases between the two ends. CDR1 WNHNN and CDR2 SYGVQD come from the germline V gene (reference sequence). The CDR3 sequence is CASSESTISYEQYF. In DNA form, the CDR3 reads TGCGCCAGCAGTGAGTCGACTATTTCCTACGAGCAGTACTTC.

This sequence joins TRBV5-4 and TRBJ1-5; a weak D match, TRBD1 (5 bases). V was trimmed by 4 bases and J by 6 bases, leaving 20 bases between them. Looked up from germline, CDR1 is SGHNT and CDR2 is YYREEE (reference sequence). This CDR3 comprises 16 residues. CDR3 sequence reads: CASSLGGDGLGQPQHF. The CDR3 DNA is TGTGCCAGCAGCCTCGGGGGAGACGGGTTGGGTCAGCCCCAGCATTTT.

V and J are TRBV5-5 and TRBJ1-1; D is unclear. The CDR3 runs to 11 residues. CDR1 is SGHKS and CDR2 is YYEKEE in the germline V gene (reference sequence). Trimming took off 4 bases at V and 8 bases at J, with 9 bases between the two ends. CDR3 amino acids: CASSLQQEAFF. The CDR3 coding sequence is TGTGCCAGCAGCCTACAGCAGGAAGCTTTCTTT.

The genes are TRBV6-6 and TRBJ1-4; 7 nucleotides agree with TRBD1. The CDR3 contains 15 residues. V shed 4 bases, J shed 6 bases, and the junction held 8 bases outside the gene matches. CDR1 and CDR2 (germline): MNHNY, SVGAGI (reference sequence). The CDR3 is CASSSLDRADEKLFF. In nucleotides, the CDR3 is TGTGCCAGCAGTTCCCTAGACAGGGCCGATGAAAAACTGTTTTTT.

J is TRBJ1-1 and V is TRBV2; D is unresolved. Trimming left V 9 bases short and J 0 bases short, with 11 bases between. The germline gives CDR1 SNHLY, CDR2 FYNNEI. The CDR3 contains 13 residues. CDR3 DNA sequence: TGTGCCAGGGAAGAGGCGATGAACACTGAAGCTTTCTTT. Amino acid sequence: CAREEAMNTEAFF.

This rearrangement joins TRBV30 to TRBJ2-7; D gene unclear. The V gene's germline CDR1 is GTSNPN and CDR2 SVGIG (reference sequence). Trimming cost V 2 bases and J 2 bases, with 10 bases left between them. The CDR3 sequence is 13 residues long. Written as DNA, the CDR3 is TGTGCCTGGAGTACTGCGCTAGCCTACGAGCAGTACTTC. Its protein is CAWSTALAYEQYF.

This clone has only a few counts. DNA for the CDR3: TGTGCCAGCAGTTCACTCCTAAGTCTCAATGAGCAGTTCTTC. It specifies CASSSLLSLNEQFF. V gene TRBV27 combines with J gene TRBJ2-1; D is uncertain. CDR3 length: 14 residues. Trimming left V 4 bases short and J 6 bases short, with 13 bases between. Germline V gives CDR1 MNHEY, CDR2 SMNVEV (reference sequence).

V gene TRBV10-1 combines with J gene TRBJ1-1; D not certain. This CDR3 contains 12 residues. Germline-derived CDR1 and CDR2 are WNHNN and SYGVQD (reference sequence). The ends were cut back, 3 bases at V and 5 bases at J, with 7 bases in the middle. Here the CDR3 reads CASSEGATEAFF. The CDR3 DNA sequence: TGCGCCAGCAGTGAAGGAGCGACTGAAGCTTTCTTT.

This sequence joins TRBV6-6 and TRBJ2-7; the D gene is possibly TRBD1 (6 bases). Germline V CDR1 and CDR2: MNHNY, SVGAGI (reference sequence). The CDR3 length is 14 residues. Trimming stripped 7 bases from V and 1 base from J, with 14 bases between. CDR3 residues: CASNNKQGSYEQYF. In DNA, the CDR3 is TGTGCCAGCAACAACAAACAGGGTTCCTACGAGCAGTACTTC.